This entry lists 28 T cell receptor delta chains sequenced from one sample in a study of gamma-delta T cells after stem cell transplantation. TCRdb called clones anew from the RT-PCR reads with CATT. The table lists 2,500 to 3,500 delta-chain clones, about 3.1% of them singletons. Input material: gamma-delta T cells. The receptors here all came from a human donor. It is not recorded whose cells these are; they may come from a transplant donor.

In this sample, this clone turned up a few times. TCRdb has a much larger clone's protein, which differs at residue 13 from the translation of this DNA, likely because of a read error; what is shown is the protein translated from the DNA. The J gene is TRDJ1, the V gene TRDV2, with D perhaps matching TRDD3 (5 bases). The germline CDR1 and CDR2 sequences are GEAIGNYY and EKD. The CDR3 extends over 15 amino acids. CDR3 nucleotides: TGTGCCTGTGACACCGCGGGGAGCCCCCTCGATAAACCCATCTTT. It yields the protein CACDTAGSPLDKPIF.

This clone is termed large. This sample includes further DNA sequences coding for the same CDR3. The J gene is TRDJ1, the V gene TRDV2; TRDD3 matches at 8 bases. J lost 0 bases, V lost 0 bases, and 11 bases had no gene match. This CDR3 contains 18 residues. The germline CDR1 and CDR2 sequences are GEAIGNYY and EKD. The CDR3 DNA reads as TGTGCCTGTGACACCGTTTGGAGGGAGGGATACGACACCGATAAACTCATCTTT. Amino acid sequence: CACDTVWREGYDTDKLIF.

This clone counts as medium-sized. The J gene is TRDJ1, the V gene TRDV2; D remains unclear. Trimming stripped 3 bases from V and 0 bases from J, with 16 bases between. This CDR3 region has 16 residues. Germline CDR1 is GEAIGNYY and CDR2 is EKD. The CDR3 DNA reads TGTGCCTGTGACCCACTTGAGGGTTTGTACACCGATAAACTCATCTTT. Translated, it gives CACDPLEGLYTDKLIF.

As regards this clone: Translating this DNA gives a protein that differs at residue 8 from the TCRdb one, which belongs to a much larger clone; a read error is likely, and the protein shown is this translation. The CDR3 spells CACDSLVQKGAKLIF. The CDR3 DNA follows: TGTGCCTGTGACTCCCTTGTGCAGAAAGGGGCTAAACTCATCTTT. The J gene is TRDJ1, the V gene TRDV2; D uncertain. Germline CDR1 is GEAIGNYY and CDR2 is EKD. V was pared by 3 bases and J by 7 bases, with 20 bases between. This CDR3 contains 15 residues.

This clone was seen more than once but under ten times. Since a far larger clone is one base different, this is likely a read error. The rearrangement uses TRDV2 and TRDJ3, with TRDD3 matching over 9 bases. The CDR3 runs to 19 residues. CDR1 and CDR2 (germline): GEAIGNYY, EKD. CDR3: CARDILLGDLSWDTRQMFF. The CDR3 coding sequence is TGTGCCCGTGACATCTTACTGGGGGACCTCTCCTGGGACACCCGACAGATGTTTTTC.

Regarding this clone: A much bigger clone sits one base away, suggesting this may be a read error. The J gene is TRDJ1, the V gene TRDV2, with TRDD3 as a possible D gene (6 bases). This CDR3 spans 17 amino acids. Germline CDR1 is GEAIGNYY and CDR2 is EKD. V was trimmed by 5 bases and J by 1 base, leaving 22 bases between them. CDR3 sequence (DNA): TGTGCCTGTGCCCCGTTGGGGGCTACTGTCTTCACCGATAAACTCATCTTT. Translating it yields CACAPLGATVFTDKLIF.

Notes on this clone: The protein given in TCRdb and the translation of the DNA differ at residue 8, and the sequence presented here derives from the DNA. The chain has TRDV2 and TRDJ3; D is uncertain. The V end lost 0 bases, the J end lost 0 bases, and 11 bases lay between the germline ends. CDR1 is GEAIGNYY, CDR2 EKD, per germline. This CDR3 region has 18 residues. The CDR3 DNA reads TGTGCCTGTGACACCGCCGGGGCGAGCTCCTGGGACACCCGACAGATGTTTTTC. Its protein is CACDTAGASSWDTRQMFF.

Comments on this clone: Given a far larger clone just one base away, this is likely a sequencing read error. The rearrangement joins TRDV2 to TRDJ3; unclear D gene. This CDR3 contains 17 residues. Germline CDR1 is GEAIGNYY and CDR2 is EKD. The CDR3 coding sequence is TGTGCCTGTGACACGGGCCCACTCTCCTTGGACACCCGACAGATGTTTTTC. Amino acid sequence: CACDTGPLSLDTRQMFF.

This clone turned up a few times. A much larger clone is a single base away; this may be a read error. J is TRDJ3 and V is TRDV2; TRDD3 matches at 8 bases. V was clipped by 1 base and J by 1 base; unmatched bases: 8. Looked up from germline, CDR1 is GEAIGNYY and CDR2 is EKD. This CDR3 is built from 19 residues. The CDR3 nucleotides are TGTGCCTGTGACACTGGGGGATCCGTAGGATCCTGGGACACCCGACAGATGTTTTTC. As protein: CACDTGGSVGSWDTRQMFF.

This clone appeared a few times. The V call is TRDV2, the J call TRDJ1; 9 bases fit TRDD3. Germline V CDR1 and CDR2: GEAIGNYY, EKD. CDR3 size: 17 residues. With 3 bases clipped from V and 0 bases from J, the junction kept 10 bases outside the gene matches. DNA for the CDR3: TGTGCCTGTGACTCCTTACTGGGGGACTATAACACCGATAAACTCATCTTT. Amino acid sequence: CACDSLLGDYNTDKLIF.

This clone was counted between two and nine times. The protein in TCRdb stems from a much larger clone and differs at residue 4 from this DNA's translation, likely a read error; here the protein is translated from the DNA. V and J are TRDV2 and TRDJ1; TRDD3 matches 8 bases. Germline V gene sequence: CDR1 GEAIGNYY, CDR2 EKD. The length of the CDR3 is 15 residues. The V gene end was trimmed by 5 bases and the J gene end by 0 bases; junction bases not matched to a gene: 7. The CDR3 nucleotides read TGTGCCTGTGGCTACTGGGGGCAGTACACCGATAAACTCATCTTT. It specifies CACGYWGQYTDKLIF.

This clone is medium-sized in the sample. Other DNA sequences within the sample encode an identical CDR3. The J gene is TRDJ1, the V gene TRDV1; 12 bases fit TRDD3. The CDR3 contains 21 residues. The J segment lost 7 bases and the V segment lost 2 bases, leaving 23 bases of the junction unmatched. Germline CDR1 reads TSWWSYY; CDR2 reads QGS. CDR3: CALGEFLPTLGDTGTHGKLIF. The CDR3 bases are TGTGCTCTTGGGGAATTCCTTCCTACTCTGGGGGATACGGGGACACATGGTAAACTCATCTTT.

This clone was seen at least ten times. With only one base between it and a far larger clone, this is likely a read error. The chain joins TRDV2 to TRDJ1; 8 bases align to TRDD3. CDR3 length equals 16 residues. Germline V gene sequence: CDR1 GEAIGNYY, CDR2 EKD. Written as DNA, the CDR3 is TGTGCCTGTGGCACCCTGGGGGACTATAACACCGATAAACTCATCTTT. Amino acid sequence: CACGTLGDYNTDKLIF.

About this clone itself: With a much larger clone just one base away, this may be a read error. Other DNA variants within this sample encode the same CDR3. This chain links TRDV2 with TRDJ1; D is ambiguous. The length of the CDR3 is 14 residues. Germline V gene sequence: CDR1 GEAIGNYY, CDR2 EKD. The DNA for the CDR3 is TGTGCCTGTGACACCCTGAAGACCACCGATAAACTCATTTTT. This gives the protein CACDTLKTTDKLIF.

This clone is medium-sized (0.01 to 0.1%) within its sample. The chain couples TRDV1 to TRDJ1; no definite D call. The CDR3 covers 16 residues. CDR1 and CDR2 (germline): TSWWSYY, QGS. Trimming took off 1 base at V and 8 bases at J, with 20 bases between the two ends. The CDR3 region is CALGEPVGGTIPKLIF. In DNA, the CDR3 is TGTGCTCTTGGGGAACCAGTCGGCGGGACCATTCCCAAACTCATCTTT.

As for this clone: One end of the junction is discordant with germline, which a read error may explain. The same CDR3 is also encoded by other DNA sequences in this sample. The gene calls are TRAV29/DV5 and TRDJ1, with 11 positions matching TRDD3. CDR1 and CDR2 (germline): NSMFDY, ISSIKDK. The CDR3 has 18 amino acids. Written as DNA, the CDR3 is TGTGCAGCAACCGGATTCGTTTGGGGGATACGCGGAACCGATAAGCTCATCTTT. This sequence encodes CAATGFVWGIRGTDKLIF.

Judged by abundance, this clone is hyperexpanded (1% or more). At the DNA level, this CDR3 is encoded by other sequences in the same sample as well. The genes are TRDV2 and TRDJ1, with 8 bases lining up with TRDD3. The CDR3 extends over 20 amino acids. CDR1 is GEAIGNYY, CDR2 EKD, per germline. Trimming at V came to 0 bases and at J to 2 bases, leaving 19 bases not matched to a gene. CDR3 loop: CACDTVTDWGSPHTTDKLIF. The CDR3 nucleotides read TGTGCCTGTGACACCGTGACGGACTGGGGGTCACCTCATACGACCGATAAACTCATCTTT.

This clone was picked up a small number of times. The same CDR3 also results from other DNA sequences found in this sample. The chain uses TRDV2 and TRDJ1; a weak D match, TRDD2 (7 bases). Trimming cost V 0 bases and J 1 base, with 32 bases left between them. Per the germline V gene, CDR1 is GEAIGNYY and CDR2 is EKD. The CDR3 totals 22 residues. The CDR3 DNA is TGTGCCTGTGACACCGTTGTGGGGGCGTCAAACCTTCCTCCCCAGACCACCGATAAACTCATCTTT. It translates to CACDTVVGASNLPPQTTDKLIF.

This clone is labeled as medium-sized. This specimen includes other DNA sequences encoding the same CDR3. The rearrangement uses TRDV2 and TRDJ1; the D is unclear. V was pared by 0 bases and J by 0 bases, with 10 bases between. Germline-derived CDR1 and CDR2 are GEAIGNYY and EKD. This CDR3 has 15 residues. In nucleotides, the CDR3 is TGTGCCTGTGACACCGGTACTGCTTACACCGATAAACTCATCTTT. Translating it yields CACDTGTAYTDKLIF.

By its share, this clone is medium-sized. A much larger clone is a single base away; this may be a read error. V usage is TRDV2 and J usage is TRDJ1; D possibly corresponds to TRDD3 (6 bases). The V end was cut by 0 bases, the J end by 1 base, with 20 bases between. The length of the CDR3 is 18 residues. The V gene's germline CDR1 is GEAIGNYY and CDR2 EKD. Here the CDR3 DNA reads TGTGCCTGTGACACCTGGGGGCCAAAGACACCGACCACCGATAAACTCATCTTT. Translation: CACDTWGPKTPTTDKLIF.

This clone was seen only a few times. A read error is possible here, since a much larger clone lies one base away. The rearrangement joins TRDV2 to TRDJ1; no clear D gene. The V gene lost 0 bases and the J gene lost 1 base, with 17 bases spanning the gap. The length of the CDR3 is 17 residues. Germline CDR1 reads GEAIGNYY; CDR2 reads EKD. CDR3 in DNA: TGTGCCTGTGACACCATCCCTGCATATATATCCACCGATAAACTCATCTTT. Its protein is CACDTIPAYISTDKLIF.

The sample holds a few counts of this clone. A far larger clone is only one base removed, so a read error is likely. The sample contains more than one DNA sequence encoding this CDR3. This sequence joins TRDV2 and TRDJ3, with D perhaps TRDD3 (6 bases). The CDR3 runs 21 residues. The V end was cut by 4 bases, the J end by 1 base, with 25 bases between. Germline CDR1 is GEAIGNYY and CDR2 is EKD. The CDR3 spells CACEAVLGDTPGSWDTRQMFF. DNA of the CDR3: TGTGCCTGTGAGGCCGTACTGGGTGATACCCCCGGGTCCTGGGACACCCGACAGATGTTTTTC.

By share, this clone ranks as medium-sized. The sample holds other DNA sequences that translate to the same CDR3. The chain joins TRDV2 to TRDJ2; tentatively, D is TRDD3 (5 bases). V was trimmed by 3 bases and J by 7 bases, leaving 23 bases between them. The germline V gene has CDR1 GEAIGNYY and CDR2 EKD. CDR3 length equals 17 residues. The CDR3 loop reads CACDPILALGVEAQLFF. The CDR3 nucleotides read TGTGCCTGTGACCCGATACTGGCCCTCGGTGTGGAAGCACAACTCTTCTTT.

With respect to this clone: The translation of this DNA and the TCRdb protein of a much larger clone differ at residue 15, probably owing to a read error; the protein shown here is translated from the DNA. The chain joins TRDV2 to TRDJ2; possibly TRDD1 for D (5 bases). CDR3 length: 20 amino acids. V lost 0 bases to trimming and J lost 4 bases, with 26 bases between them. Germline CDR1 GEAIGNYY, CDR2 EKD. CDR3 amino acids: CACDTLNTHGSFSSTAQLFF. The CDR3 coding sequence is TGTGCCTGTGACACCCTAAATACTCATGGGTCTTTCAGTTCGACAGCACAACTCTTCTTT.

Comments on this clone: The protein recorded in TCRdb matches a much larger clone and deviates from this DNA's translation at residue 6, suggesting a read error; the protein here is obtained by translating the DNA. The chain couples TRDV2 to TRDJ1; 9 bases are a match to TRDD2. V gave up 0 bases and J gave up 4 bases; unmatched junction bases: 17. Germline V gene data show CDR1 as GEAIGNYY and CDR2 as EKD. The CDR3 is 19 amino acids. CDR3 region: CACDTYLPTIRGDYDKLIF. Written as DNA, the CDR3 is TGTGCCTGTGACACCTACCTTCCTACAATCCGTGGGGACTACGATAAACTCATCTTT.

This clone was observed a few times. The chain couples TRDV1 to TRDJ1; 9 nucleotides agree with TRDD3. The CDR3 totals 20 residues. CDR1 and CDR2 (germline): TSWWSYY, QGS. Germline trimming cut 1 base from V and 0 bases from J; bases unmatched to any gene: 15. CDR3 sequence reads: CALGEPFSPYWGTDTDKLIF. The CDR3 DNA follows: TGTGCTCTTGGGGAACCATTTTCTCCGTACTGGGGGACGGACACCGATAAACTCATCTTT.

This clone has more than one count but fewer than ten. This DNA translates differently at residue 12 from the TCRdb protein, which is that of a much larger clone; a read error is likely, and the protein shown is the DNA's own translation. This chain joins TRDV2 and TRDJ3; a weak D match, TRDD3 (6 bases). CDR1 and CDR2 (germline): GEAIGNYY, EKD. This CDR3 spans 18 amino acids. The DNA for the CDR3 is TGTGCCTGTGACACCGGCTGGTCGAGCTCCTGGGGCACCCGACAGATGTTTTTC. It translates to CACDTGWSSSWGTRQMFF.

Concerning this clone itself: It may be a read error: a sequence one base away is much more abundant. Other DNA sequences in the sample encode the same CDR3. This chain joins TRDV2 and TRDJ1; 9 nucleotides align to TRDD3. The CDR3 contains 18 residues. Germline V gives CDR1 GEAIGNYY, CDR2 EKD. In nucleotides, the CDR3 is TGTGCCTGCGACACCCTGGGGGATCGAGGGGCGTACACCGATAAACTCATCTTT. It translates to CACDTLGDRGAYTDKLIF.